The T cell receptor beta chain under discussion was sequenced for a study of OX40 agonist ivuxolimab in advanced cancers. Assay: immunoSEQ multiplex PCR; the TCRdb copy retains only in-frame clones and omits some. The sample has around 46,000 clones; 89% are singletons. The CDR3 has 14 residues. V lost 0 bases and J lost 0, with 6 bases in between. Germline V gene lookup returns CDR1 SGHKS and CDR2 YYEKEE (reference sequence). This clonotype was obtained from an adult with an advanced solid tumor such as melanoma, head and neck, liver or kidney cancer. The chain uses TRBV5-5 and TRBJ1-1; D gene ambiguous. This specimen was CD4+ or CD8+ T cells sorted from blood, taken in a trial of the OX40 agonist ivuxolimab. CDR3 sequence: CASSLETVNTEAFF. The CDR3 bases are TGTGCCAGCAGCTTGGAAACAGTGAACACTGAAGCTTTCTTT.